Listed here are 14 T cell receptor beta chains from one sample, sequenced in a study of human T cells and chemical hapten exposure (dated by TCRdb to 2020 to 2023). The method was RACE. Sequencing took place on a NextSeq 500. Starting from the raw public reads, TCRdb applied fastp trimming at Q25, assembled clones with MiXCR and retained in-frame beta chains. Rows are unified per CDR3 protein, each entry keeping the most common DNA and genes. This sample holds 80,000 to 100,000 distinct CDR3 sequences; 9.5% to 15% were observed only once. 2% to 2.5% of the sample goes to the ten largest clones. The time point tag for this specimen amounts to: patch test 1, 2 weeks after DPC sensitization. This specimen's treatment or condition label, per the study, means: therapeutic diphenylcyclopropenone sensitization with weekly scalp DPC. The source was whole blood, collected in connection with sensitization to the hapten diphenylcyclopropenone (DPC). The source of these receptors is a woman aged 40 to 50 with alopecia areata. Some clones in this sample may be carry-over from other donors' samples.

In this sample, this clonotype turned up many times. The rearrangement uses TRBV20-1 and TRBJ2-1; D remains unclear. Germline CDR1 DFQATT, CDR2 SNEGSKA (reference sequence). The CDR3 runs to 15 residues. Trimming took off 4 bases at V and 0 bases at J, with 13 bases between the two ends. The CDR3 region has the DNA TGCAGTGCTACCCCAATCCGGAGCTCCTACAATGAGCAGTTCTTC. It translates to CSATPIRSSYNEQFF.

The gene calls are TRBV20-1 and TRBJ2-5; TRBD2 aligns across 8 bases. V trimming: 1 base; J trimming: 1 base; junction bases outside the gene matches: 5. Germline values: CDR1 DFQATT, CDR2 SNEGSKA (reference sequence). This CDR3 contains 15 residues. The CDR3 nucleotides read TGCAGTGCTAGAGGCCAGCGGGAGCCCCAAGAGACCCAGTACTTC. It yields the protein CSARGQREPQETQYF.

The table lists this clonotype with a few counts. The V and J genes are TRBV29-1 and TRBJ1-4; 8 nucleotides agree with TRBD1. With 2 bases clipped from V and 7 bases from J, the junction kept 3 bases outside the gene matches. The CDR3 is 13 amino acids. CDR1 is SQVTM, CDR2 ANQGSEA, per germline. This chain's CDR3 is CSVESTGAEKLFF. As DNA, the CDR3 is TGCAGCGTTGAATCGACAGGGGCTGAAAAACTGTTTTTT.

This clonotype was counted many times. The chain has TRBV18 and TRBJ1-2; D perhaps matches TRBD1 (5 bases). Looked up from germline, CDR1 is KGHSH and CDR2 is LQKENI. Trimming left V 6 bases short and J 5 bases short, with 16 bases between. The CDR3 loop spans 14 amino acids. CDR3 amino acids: CASSLQEIRYGYTF. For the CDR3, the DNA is TGTGCCAGCTCCCTACAGGAGATCCGGTATGGCTACACCTTC.

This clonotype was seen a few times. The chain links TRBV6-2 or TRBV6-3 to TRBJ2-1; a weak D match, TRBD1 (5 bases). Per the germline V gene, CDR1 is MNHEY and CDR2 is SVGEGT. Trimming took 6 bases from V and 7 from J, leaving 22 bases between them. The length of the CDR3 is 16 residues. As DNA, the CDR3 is TGTGCCAGCAGCCCCCAGGGTGTCGCTGCTGGGAATGAGCAGTTCTTC. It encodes CASSPQGVAAGNEQFF.

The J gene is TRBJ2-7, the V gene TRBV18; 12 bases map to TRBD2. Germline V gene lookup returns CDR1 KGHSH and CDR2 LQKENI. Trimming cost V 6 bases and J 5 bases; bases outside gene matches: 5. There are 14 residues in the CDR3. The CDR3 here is CASSPTSGSNEQYF. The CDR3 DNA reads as TGTGCCAGCTCCCCGACTAGCGGGAGTAACGAGCAGTACTTC.

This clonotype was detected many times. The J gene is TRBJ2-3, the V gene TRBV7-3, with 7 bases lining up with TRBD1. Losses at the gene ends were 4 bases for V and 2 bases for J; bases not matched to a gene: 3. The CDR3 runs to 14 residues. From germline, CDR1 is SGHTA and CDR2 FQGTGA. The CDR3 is CASSSTGFTDTQYF. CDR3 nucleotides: TGTGCCAGCAGCTCGACAGGGTTCACAGATACGCAGTATTTT.

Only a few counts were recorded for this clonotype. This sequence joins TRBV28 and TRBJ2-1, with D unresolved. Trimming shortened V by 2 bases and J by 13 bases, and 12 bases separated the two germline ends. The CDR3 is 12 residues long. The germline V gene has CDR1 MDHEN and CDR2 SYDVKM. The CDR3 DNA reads TGTGCCAGCAGTTTAAGTGAAGGTTTCCAGTTCTTC. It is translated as CASSLSEGFQFF.

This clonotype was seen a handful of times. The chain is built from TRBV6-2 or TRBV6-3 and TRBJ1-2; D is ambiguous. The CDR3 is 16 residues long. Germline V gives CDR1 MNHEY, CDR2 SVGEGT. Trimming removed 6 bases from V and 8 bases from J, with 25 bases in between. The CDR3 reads CASSPTKGEGLRGYTF. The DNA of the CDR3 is TGTGCCAGCAGCCCGACTAAAGGAGAAGGCCTAAGAGGCTACACCTTC.

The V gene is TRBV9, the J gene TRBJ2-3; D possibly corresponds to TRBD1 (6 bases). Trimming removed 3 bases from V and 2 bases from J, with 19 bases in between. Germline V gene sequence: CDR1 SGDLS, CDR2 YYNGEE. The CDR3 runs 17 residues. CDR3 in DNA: TGTGCCAGCAGCGCTCCGGCCTCGACAGGAGTCACAGATACGCAGTATTTT. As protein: CASSAPASTGVTDTQYF. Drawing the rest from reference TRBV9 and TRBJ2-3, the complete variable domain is DSGVTQTPKHLITATGQRVTLRCSPRSGDLSVYWYQQSLDQGLQFLIQYYNGEERAKGNILERFSAQQFPDLHSELNLSSLELGDSALYFCASSAPASTGVTDTQYFGPGTRLTVL.

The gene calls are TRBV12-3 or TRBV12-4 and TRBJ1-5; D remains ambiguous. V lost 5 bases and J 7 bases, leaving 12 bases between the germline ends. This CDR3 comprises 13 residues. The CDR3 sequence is CASSPAGPQPQHF. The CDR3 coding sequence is TGTGCCAGCAGTCCAGCAGGTCCCCAGCCCCAGCATTTT.

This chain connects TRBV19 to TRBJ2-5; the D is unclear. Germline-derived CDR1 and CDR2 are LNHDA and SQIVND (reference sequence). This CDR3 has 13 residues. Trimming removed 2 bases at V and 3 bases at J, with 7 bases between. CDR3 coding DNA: TGTGCCAGTAGTATAAACCGAGAAGAGACCCAGTACTTC. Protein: CASSINREETQYF.

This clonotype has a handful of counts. The CDR3 loop reads CASMAEAFF. DNA of the CDR3: TGTGCCAGCATGGCAGAAGCTTTCTTT. The V gene is TRBV28, the J gene TRBJ1-1; unclear D gene. Germline V CDR1 and CDR2: MDHEN, SYDVKM. Trimming left V 7 bases short and J 8 bases short, with 5 bases between. The CDR3 runs to 9 residues.

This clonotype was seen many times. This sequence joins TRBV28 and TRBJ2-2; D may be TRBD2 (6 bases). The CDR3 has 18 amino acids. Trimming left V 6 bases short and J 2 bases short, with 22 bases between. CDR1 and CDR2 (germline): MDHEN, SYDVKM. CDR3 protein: CASRSFFRDSPNTGELFF. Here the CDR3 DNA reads TGTGCCAGCAGATCATTCTTCCGGGACTCACCTAACACCGGGGAGCTGTTTTTT.